The 28 T cell receptor beta chains in this list originate from one sample, sequenced in a study of blood T cell repertoires in COVID-19. The repertoire was sequenced with immunoSEQ multiplex PCR; TCRdb's copy has only in-frame clones and lacks some. In the table there are about 170,000 clones, about 90% of which are singletons. Input material: peripheral blood. Every receptor here comes from a man aged 25 to 45 with COVID-19, enrolled during active disease.

V gene TRBV29-1 combines with J gene TRBJ2-2, with 10 bases fitting TRBD1. This CDR3 is built from 14 residues. The germline V gene has CDR1 SQVTM and CDR2 ANQGSEA. V lost 5 bases, J lost 5 bases, and 5 bases stayed unmatched. Here the CDR3 reads CSVIRDRGTGELFF. CDR3 in DNA: TGCAGCGTTATCCGGGACAGGGGAACCGGGGAGCTGTTTTTT.

This chain connects TRBV16 to TRBJ1-2; 9 bases align to TRBD1. Germline assignment: CDR1 KGHSY and CDR2 FQNENV. V shed 0 bases, J shed 8 bases, and the junction held 4 bases outside the gene matches. The length of the CDR3 is 14 residues. The CDR3 sequence: CASSQSRQGEGYTF. The CDR3 DNA follows: TGTGCCAGCAGCCAATCCCGACAGGGGGAAGGCTACACCTTC.

With regard to this clone: The same CDR3 arises from other DNA sequences in this sample as well. This chain connects TRBV9 to TRBJ2-1; TRBD1 matches at 8 bases. Germline CDR1 and CDR2: SGDLS and YYNGEE. The ends lost 4 bases at V and 0 bases at J; junction bases unmatched: 9. The CDR3 is made up of 17 amino acids. The CDR3 DNA sequence: TGTGCCAGCAGCCCTCGACAGGGGCCCGGCTCCTACAATGAGCAGTTCTTC. This codes for CASSPRQGPGSYNEQFF.

The sample holds one count of this clone. The chain links TRBV29-1 to TRBJ2-3; 9 bases agree with TRBD2. J was trimmed by 1 base and V by 4 bases; bases with no gene match: 6. This CDR3 is built from 15 residues. Germline V gene lookup returns CDR1 SQVTM and CDR2 ANQGSEA. CDR3 in DNA: TGCAGCGTTGTGGGGTCTAGCGGGGGCACAGATACGCAGTATTTT. Its protein product is CSVVGSSGGTDTQYF.

The rearrangement links TRBV19 to TRBJ1-4; 9 nucleotides align to TRBD1. The CDR3 has 18 amino acids. Losses at the gene ends were 3 bases for V and 0 bases for J; bases not matched to a gene: 8. Germline V lookup: CDR1 LNHDA, CDR2 SQIVND (reference sequence). CDR3 nucleotides: TGTGCCAGTAGTATTAAAACAGGGGGCCGGGCAACTAATGAAAAACTGTTTTTT. Translated, it gives CASSIKTGGRATNEKLFF.

The chain combines TRBV5-6 with TRBJ1-6; no clear D. The V end lost 0 bases, the J end lost 3 bases, and 7 bases lay between the germline ends. The CDR3 is 15 amino acids. The germline CDR1 and CDR2 sequences are SGHDT and YYEEEE. The CDR3, as DNA: TGTGCCAGCAGCTTGGCAGGTTTCTATAATTCACCCCTCCACTTT. It yields the protein CASSLAGFYNSPLHF. The full variable domain, in which reference TRBV5-6 and TRBJ1-6 provide the parts outside the CDR3, is DAGVTQSPTHLIKTRGQQVTLRCSPKSGHDTVSWYQQALGQGPQFIFQYYEEEERQRGNFPDRFSGHQFPNYSSELNVNALLLGDSALYLCASSLAGFYNSPLHFGNGTRLTVT.

The chain is built from TRBV7-9 and TRBJ1-2; D unclear. The V end lost 4 bases, the J end lost 0 bases, and 18 bases lay between the germline ends. Germline V gene sequence: CDR1 SEHNR, CDR2 FQNEAQ (reference sequence). The CDR3 spans 17 residues. This chain's CDR3 is CASSSDFSPQSNYGYTF. In DNA form, the CDR3 reads TGTGCCAGCAGCTCAGACTTTTCACCCCAATCTAACTATGGCTACACCTTC.

The rearrangement joins TRBV25-1 to TRBJ2-1; 13 bases map to TRBD2. Unmatched junction bases numbered 10, after V lost 6 bases and J lost 2 bases. This CDR3 has 18 amino acids. The germline gives CDR1 MGHDK, CDR2 SYGVNS. CDR3 protein: CASSLTSGRKGTYNEQFF. For the CDR3, the DNA is TGTGCCAGCAGCTTGACTAGCGGGAGGAAAGGAACCTACAATGAGCAGTTCTTC.

This clone was recorded only once. The V and J genes are TRBV19 and TRBJ2-1; the D gene is possibly TRBD2 (5 bases). Germline assignment: CDR1 LNHDA and CDR2 SQIVND (reference sequence). The V end was cut by 4 bases, the J end by 9 bases, with 13 bases between. The CDR3 extends over 13 amino acids. The CDR3 is CASSTGLLGEQFF. In nucleotides, the CDR3 is TGTGCCAGTAGTACGGGATTACTGGGTGAGCAGTTCTTC.

This clone turned up a few times. The rearrangement links TRBV25-1 to TRBJ1-4; 9 bases align to TRBD1. Germline V CDR1 and CDR2: MGHDK, SYGVNS. The J segment lost 4 bases and the V segment lost 5 bases, leaving 5 bases of the junction unmatched. The CDR3 loop spans 15 amino acids. The CDR3 nucleotides read TGTGCCAGCAGTACACCGGGACAGGGTAATGAAAAACTGTTTTTT. Its translation is CASSTPGQGNEKLFF.

V usage is TRBV7-6 and J usage is TRBJ2-3; a weak D match, TRBD2 (6 bases). The CDR3 has 15 amino acids. Trimming stripped 6 bases from V and 6 bases from J, with 19 bases between. Looked up from germline, CDR1 is SGHVS and CDR2 is FNYEAQ. CDR3 DNA: TGTGCCAGCAGTGGGGGGAAACGAGGGACGGATACGCAGTATTTT. This sequence encodes CASSGGKRGTDTQYF.

The rearrangement links TRBV27 to TRBJ1-5; D call uncertain. V dropped 5 bases and J dropped 3 bases, with 8 bases sitting between them. Germline-derived CDR1 and CDR2 are MNHEY and SMNVEV (reference sequence). This CDR3 comprises 13 residues. In nucleotides, the CDR3 is TGTGCCAGCAGTGCCAGATTCAATCAGCCCCAGCATTTT. Residues: CASSARFNQPQHF.

V usage is TRBV29-1 and J usage is TRBJ2-7, with D tentatively TRBD1 (5 bases). The V end was cut by 3 bases, the J end by 2 bases, with 11 bases between. From germline, CDR1 is SQVTM and CDR2 ANQGSEA. This CDR3 region has 13 residues. The CDR3 is CSVESDTTYEQYF. CDR3 bases: TGCAGCGTTGAGTCGGACACGACCTACGAGCAGTACTTC.

The V and J genes are TRBV19 and TRBJ2-7; 8 bases fit TRBD2. CDR1 is LNHDA, CDR2 SQIVND, per germline (reference sequence). Losses at the gene ends were 1 base for V and 0 bases for J; bases not matched to a gene: 5. The CDR3 runs 16 residues. This CDR3 is CASSIGEAGVSYEQYF. CDR3 nucleotides: TGTGCCAGTAGTATAGGAGAAGCGGGAGTCTCCTACGAGCAGTACTTC.

The chain joins TRBV2 to TRBJ1-1, with unresolved D. CDR1 is SNHLY and CDR2 is FYNNEI in the germline V gene. V shed 4 bases and J shed 3 bases, with 3 bases lying between them. There are 11 residues in the CDR3. CDR3 loop: CASSADTEAFF. The CDR3, as DNA: TGTGCCAGCAGTGCGGACACTGAAGCTTTCTTT.

V is TRBV10-3 and J is TRBJ1-5; TRBD1 is a possible D gene (6 bases). Germline values: CDR1 ENHRY, CDR2 SYGVKD. V shed 6 bases and J shed 6 bases, with 33 bases lying between them. The CDR3 contains 20 residues. This CDR3 is CAISAGEAMGAPGRGQPQHF. The DNA of the CDR3 is TGTGCCATCAGCGCGGGGGAAGCGATGGGGGCCCCAGGAAGGGGTCAGCCCCAGCATTTT.

The rearrangement joins TRBV2 to TRBJ2-3; D is unclear. Germline V lookup: CDR1 SNHLY, CDR2 FYNNEI. The ends were cut back, 5 bases at V and 2 bases at J, with 11 bases in the middle. The CDR3 spans 14 residues. CDR3 region: CASSRGFHTDTQYF. CDR3 DNA sequence: TGTGCCAGCAGTCGAGGTTTCCACACAGATACGCAGTATTTT.

This chain uses TRBV11-2 with TRBJ1-2; the D gene is possibly TRBD1 (5 bases). V was cut by 5 bases and J by 1 base, with 17 bases left in between. Looked up from germline, CDR1 is SGHAT and CDR2 is FQNNGV. There are 16 residues in the CDR3. CDR3 sequence: CASSTSGGTGNYGYTF. CDR3 in DNA: TGTGCCAGCAGCACCAGCGGAGGGACGGGTAACTATGGCTACACCTTC.

This chain connects TRBV18 to TRBJ1-1; TRBD1 agrees at 8 bases. From germline, CDR1 is KGHSH and CDR2 LQKENI. The CDR3 sequence is 17 residues long. The ends lost 6 bases at V and 2 bases at J; junction bases unmatched: 14. CDR3 DNA: TGTGCCAGCTCGCTATTCCAGGGGGCCGAGGCTAACACTGAAGCTTTCTTT. Protein: CASSLFQGAEANTEAFF. Full variable domain (outside the CDR3, taken from reference TRBV18 and TRBJ1-1): NAGVMQNPRHLVRRRGQEARLRCSPMKGHSHVYWYRQLPEEGLKFMVYLQKENIIDESGMPKERFSAEFPKEGPSILRIQQVVRGDSAAYFCASSLFQGAEANTEAFFGQGTRLTVV.

This chain links TRBV7-8 with TRBJ1-6, with 9 bases lining up with TRBD1. V lost 5 bases, J lost 4 bases, and 9 bases stayed unmatched. Germline CDR1 SGHVS, CDR2 FQNEAQ. The CDR3 is made up of 17 amino acids. CDR3: CASSPESGQGYNSPLHF. The CDR3 region has the DNA TGTGCCAGCAGCCCCGAGTCGGGACAGGGATATAATTCACCCCTCCACTTT.

The chain recombines TRBV14 with TRBJ2-1; 7 bases agree with TRBD2. The ends lost 4 bases at V and 8 bases at J; junction bases unmatched: 14. This CDR3 contains 16 residues. Germline assignment: CDR1 SGHDN and CDR2 FVKESK. The CDR3 is CASSPSPWEGIDEQFF. DNA of the CDR3: TGTGCCAGCAGCCCAAGCCCGTGGGAGGGAATCGATGAGCAGTTCTTC.

There are a few counts of this clone. The chain links TRBV6-2 or TRBV6-3 to TRBJ1-5; D not certain. CDR1 is MNHEY and CDR2 is SVGEGT in the germline V gene. This CDR3 contains 13 residues. With 7 bases removed from V and 0 bases from J, the gap between germline ends came to 7 bases. The CDR3 sequence: CASTPYSNQPQHF. The CDR3 coding sequence is TGTGCCAGCACCCCTTATAGCAATCAGCCCCAGCATTTT.

The J gene is TRBJ1-1, the V gene TRBV2; 7 bases are a match to TRBD1. CDR3 length: 14 amino acids. Germline lookup yields CDR1 SNHLY and CDR2 FYNNEI. The ends lost 8 bases at V and 0 bases at J; junction bases unmatched: 6. The CDR3 coding sequence is TGTGCCAGCGCCGACGGGACAGTGAACACTGAAGCTTTCTTT. Translation: CASADGTVNTEAFF.

This clone was observed a single time. The chain recombines TRBV30 with TRBJ2-3, with D possibly matching TRBD2 (6 bases). V was cut by 5 bases and J by 4 bases, with 16 bases left in between. CDR1 is GTSNPN, CDR2 SVGIG, per germline (reference sequence). This CDR3 spans 14 amino acids. CDR3 sequence: CAWDSISGSDTQYF. CDR3 sequence (DNA): TGTGCCTGGGACTCGATTAGCGGCTCAGATACGCAGTATTTT.

The chain is built from TRBV18 and TRBJ1-2; unclear D gene. The length of the CDR3 is 14 residues. Germline CDR1 reads KGHSH; CDR2 reads LQKENI. V gave up 3 bases and J gave up 0 bases, with 8 bases separating them. This CDR3 reads CASSPGRSNYGYTF. The CDR3 DNA follows: TGTGCCAGCTCACCCGGGAGATCTAACTATGGCTACACCTTC.

The V call is TRBV5-4, the J call TRBJ1-3; weak D call: TRBD1 (5 bases). The CDR3 covers 16 residues. Trimming shortened V by 4 bases and J by 0 bases, and 14 bases separated the two germline ends. Germline V gives CDR1 SGHNT, CDR2 YYREEE (reference sequence). CDR3 nucleotide sequence: TGTGCCAGCAGCCCGGGGGGTCCCAGCTCTGGAAACACCATATATTTT. It codes for CASSPGGPSSGNTIYF.

The V and J genes are TRBV6-5 and TRBJ1-3, with a weak D call TRBD1 (5 bases). Germline V gene data show CDR1 as MNHEY and CDR2 as SVGAGI. The CDR3 totals 15 residues. Trimming took off 3 bases at V and 8 bases at J, with 17 bases between the two ends. CDR3: CASSYPTGVADTIYF. As DNA, the CDR3 is TGTGCCAGCAGTTATCCCACAGGTGTAGCAGACACCATATATTTT.

The chain combines TRBV5-1 with TRBJ1-3; D is undetermined. The germline gives CDR1 SGHRS, CDR2 YFSETQ. The ends were cut back, 0 bases at V and 3 bases at J, with 10 bases in the middle. The CDR3 extends over 15 amino acids. The CDR3 reads CASSLGDMSGNTIYF. CDR3 nucleotide sequence: TGCGCCAGCAGCTTGGGAGACATGAGTGGAAACACCATATATTTT. The variable domain in full, with the rest retrieved from reference TRBV5-1 and TRBJ1-3, is KAGVTQTPRYLIKTRGQQVTLSCSPISGHRSVSWYQQTPGQGLQFLFEYFSETQRNKGNFPGRFSGRQFSNSRSEMNVSTLELGDSALYLCASSLGDMSGNTIYFGEGSWLTVV.